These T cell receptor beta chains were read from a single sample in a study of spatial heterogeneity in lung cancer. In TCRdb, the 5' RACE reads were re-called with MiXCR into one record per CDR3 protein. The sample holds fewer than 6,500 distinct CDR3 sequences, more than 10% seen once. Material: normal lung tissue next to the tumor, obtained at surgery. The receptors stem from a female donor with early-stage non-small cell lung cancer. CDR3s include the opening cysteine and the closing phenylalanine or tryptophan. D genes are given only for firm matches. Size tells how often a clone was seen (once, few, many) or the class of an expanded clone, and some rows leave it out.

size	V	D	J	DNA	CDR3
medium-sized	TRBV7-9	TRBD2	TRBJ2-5	TGTGCCAGCAGCTTAGGACTAGCGGGAGCCCCAGAGACCCAGTACTTC	CASSLGLAGAPETQYF
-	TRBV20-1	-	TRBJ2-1	TGCAGTGCTAGAGTCCCTCAGGGTGTAGAGCAGTTCTTC	CSARVPQGVEQFF
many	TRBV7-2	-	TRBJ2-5	TGTGCCAGCAGCTCGACTAGGGAAGAGACCCAGTACTTC	CASSSTREETQYF
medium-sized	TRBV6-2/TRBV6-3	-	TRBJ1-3	TGTGCCAGCACCGTGGGCAGAACTTACCAAAACACCATATATTTT	CASTVGRTYQNTIYF
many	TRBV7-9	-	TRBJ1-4	TGTGCCAGCAGCTTAGGGGAGCTCAATGAAAAACTGTTTTTT	CASSLGELNEKLFF
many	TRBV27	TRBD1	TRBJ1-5	TGTGCCAGCAGTTTATACAGGGGGGAACAGCCCCAGCATTTT	CASSLYRGEQPQHF
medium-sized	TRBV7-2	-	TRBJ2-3	TGTGCCAGCAGCTTAGTCCTCCGGGCACAGATACCACAGTATTTT	CASSLVLRAQIPQYF
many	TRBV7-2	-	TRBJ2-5	TGTGCCAGCAGCCCTCAAGAGACCCAGTACTTC	CASSPQETQYF
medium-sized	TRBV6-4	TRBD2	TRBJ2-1	TGTGCCAGCAGCGCTAGCGGCACTTACAATGAGCAGTTCTTC	CASSASGTYNEQFF
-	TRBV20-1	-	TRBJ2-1	TGCAGTGCTAGAGACGGAAACCTCCTCAATGAGCAGTTCTTC	CSARDGNLLNEQFF
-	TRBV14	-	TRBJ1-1	TGTGCCAGCAGCCGACAATTCAGGAACACTGAAGCTTTCTTT	CASSRQFRNTEAFF
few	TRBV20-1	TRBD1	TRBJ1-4	TGCAGTGCTAGAGATTGGGGACAGGATGAAAAACTGTTTTTT	CSARDWGQDEKLFF
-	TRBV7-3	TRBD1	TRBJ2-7	TGTGCCAGCAGCCCCGGACAGGGGTTAATTCCCAGCCACGAGCAGTACTTC	CASSPGQGLIPSHEQYF
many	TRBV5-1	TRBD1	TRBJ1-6	TGCGCCAGCAGCGAAGACAGGGGTTTTGGTAATTCACCCCTCCACTTT	CASSEDRGFGNSPLHF
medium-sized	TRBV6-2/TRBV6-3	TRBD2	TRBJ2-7	TGTGCCAGCAGTTACGCGGGAGAGAGTGAGCAGTACTTC	CASSYAGESEQYF
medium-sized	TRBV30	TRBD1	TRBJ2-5	TGTGCCTGGAGTGGGGGCAGGGGGCGAGAGACCCAGTACTTC	CAWSGGRGRETQYF
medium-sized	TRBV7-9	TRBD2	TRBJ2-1	TGTGCCAGCTTTGACAAGCGGGAGGCCACGGTTCATGAGCAGTTCTTC	CASFDKREATVHEQFF
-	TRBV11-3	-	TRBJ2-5	TGTGCCAGCAGCATCGTCGGAACGGCAGAGACCCAGTACTTC	CASSIVGTAETQYF
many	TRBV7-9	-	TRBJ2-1	TGTGCCAGCAGCCCGGACCTCAATGAGCAGTTCTTC	CASSPDLNEQFF